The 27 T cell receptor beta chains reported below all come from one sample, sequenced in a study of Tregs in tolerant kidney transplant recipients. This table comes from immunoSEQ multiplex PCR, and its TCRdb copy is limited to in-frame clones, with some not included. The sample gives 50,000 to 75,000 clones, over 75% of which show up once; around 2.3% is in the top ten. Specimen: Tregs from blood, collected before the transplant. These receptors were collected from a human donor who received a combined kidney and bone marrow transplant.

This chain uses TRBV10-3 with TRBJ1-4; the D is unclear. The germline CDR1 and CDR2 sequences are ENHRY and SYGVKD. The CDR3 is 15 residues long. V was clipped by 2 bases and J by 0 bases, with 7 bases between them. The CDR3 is CAISEGSATNEKLFF. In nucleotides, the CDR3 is TGTGCCATCAGTGAGGGGAGTGCAACTAATGAAAAACTGTTTTTT.

The CDR3 spells CASRARVNQYEQYF. The CDR3 coding sequence is TGTGCCAGCAGGGCCAGGGTTAACCAGTACGAGCAGTACTTC. The genes are TRBV18 and TRBJ2-7; D might be TRBD1 (5 bases). Germline V gene data show CDR1 as KGHSH and CDR2 as LQKENI. The CDR3 totals 14 residues. Trimming cost V 8 bases and J 4 bases, with 18 bases left between them.

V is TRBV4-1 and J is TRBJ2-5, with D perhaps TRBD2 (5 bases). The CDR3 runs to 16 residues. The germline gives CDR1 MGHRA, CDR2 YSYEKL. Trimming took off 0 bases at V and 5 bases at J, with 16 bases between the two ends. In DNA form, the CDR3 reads TGCGCCAGCAGCCAAGATCTAGGGAGATCATTGGAGACCCAGTACTTC. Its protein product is CASSQDLGRSLETQYF.

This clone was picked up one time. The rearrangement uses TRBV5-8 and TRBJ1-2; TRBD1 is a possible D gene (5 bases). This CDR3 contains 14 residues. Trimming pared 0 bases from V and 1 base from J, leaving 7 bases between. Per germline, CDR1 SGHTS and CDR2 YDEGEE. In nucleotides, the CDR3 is TGTGCCAGCAGCTTGGCCAGGGTTAACTATGGCTACACCTTC. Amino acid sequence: CASSLARVNYGYTF.

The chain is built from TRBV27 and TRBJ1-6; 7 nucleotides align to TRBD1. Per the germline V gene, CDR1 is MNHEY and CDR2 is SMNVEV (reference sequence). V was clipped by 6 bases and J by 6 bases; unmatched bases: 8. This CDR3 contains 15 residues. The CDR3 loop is CASRSWDRPNSPLHF. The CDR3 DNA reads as TGTGCCAGCAGGTCTTGGGACAGACCTAATTCACCCCTCCACTTT.

Here the CDR3 reads CASSVPRRANEQFF. The CDR3 DNA sequence: TGTGCCAGCAGCGTGCCTCGCCGGGCCAATGAGCAGTTCTTC. The rearrangement joins TRBV5-8 to TRBJ2-1; D ambiguous. V lost 4 bases, J lost 6 bases, and 14 bases lay in between. The CDR3 has 14 amino acids. Per germline, CDR1 SGHTS and CDR2 YDEGEE.

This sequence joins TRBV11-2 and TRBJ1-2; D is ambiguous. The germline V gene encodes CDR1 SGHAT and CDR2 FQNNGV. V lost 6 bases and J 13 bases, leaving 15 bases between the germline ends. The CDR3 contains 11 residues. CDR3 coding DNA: TGTGCCAGCAGTCCCTTAGGTGGTTTCACCTTC. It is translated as CASSPLGGFTF. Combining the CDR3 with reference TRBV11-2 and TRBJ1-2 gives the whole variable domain EAGVAQSPRYKIIEKRQSVAFWCNPISGHATLYWYQQILGQGPKLLIQFQNNGVVDDSQLPKDRFSAERLKGVDSTLKIQPAKLEDSAVYLCASSPLGGFTFGSGTRLTVV.

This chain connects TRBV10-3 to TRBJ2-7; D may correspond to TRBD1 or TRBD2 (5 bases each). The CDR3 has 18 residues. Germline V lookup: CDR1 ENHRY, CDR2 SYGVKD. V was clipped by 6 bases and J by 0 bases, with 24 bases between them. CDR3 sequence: CAISKEGRRDQSSYEQYF. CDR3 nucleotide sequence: TGTGCCATCAGCAAGGAAGGGCGCCGGGACCAGAGCTCCTACGAGCAGTACTTC.

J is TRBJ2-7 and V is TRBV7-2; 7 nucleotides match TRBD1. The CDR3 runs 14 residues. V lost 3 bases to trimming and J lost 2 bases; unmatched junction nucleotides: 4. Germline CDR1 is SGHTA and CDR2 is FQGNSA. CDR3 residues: CASSLGRGTYEQYF. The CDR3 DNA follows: TGTGCCAGCAGCTTGGGCAGGGGGACCTACGAGCAGTACTTC.

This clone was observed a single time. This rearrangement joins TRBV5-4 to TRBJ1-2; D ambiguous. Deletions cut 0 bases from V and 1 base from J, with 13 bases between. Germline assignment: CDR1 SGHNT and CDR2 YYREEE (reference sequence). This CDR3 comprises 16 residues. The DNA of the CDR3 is TGTGCCAGCAGCTTGGTTCCTGACGGCCTTAACTATGGCTACACCTTC. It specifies CASSLVPDGLNYGYTF.

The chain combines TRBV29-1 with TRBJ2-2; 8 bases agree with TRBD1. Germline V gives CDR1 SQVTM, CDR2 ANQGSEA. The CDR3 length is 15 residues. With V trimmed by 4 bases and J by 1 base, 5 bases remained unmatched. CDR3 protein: CSVGTGGLNTGELFF. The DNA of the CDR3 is TGCAGCGTTGGAACAGGGGGTTTGAACACCGGGGAGCTGTTTTTT.

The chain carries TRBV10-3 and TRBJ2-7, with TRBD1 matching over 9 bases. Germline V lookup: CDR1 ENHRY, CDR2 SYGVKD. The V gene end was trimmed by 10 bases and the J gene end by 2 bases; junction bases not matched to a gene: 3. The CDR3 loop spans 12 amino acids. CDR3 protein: CATDRGAYEQYF. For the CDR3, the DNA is TGTGCCACCGACAGGGGGGCCTACGAGCAGTACTTC.

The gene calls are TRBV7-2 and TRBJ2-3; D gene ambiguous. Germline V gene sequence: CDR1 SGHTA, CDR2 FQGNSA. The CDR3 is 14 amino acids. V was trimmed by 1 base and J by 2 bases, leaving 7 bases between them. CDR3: CASSLGPTTDTQYF. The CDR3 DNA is TGTGCCAGCAGCTTAGGACCAACCACAGATACGCAGTATTTT.

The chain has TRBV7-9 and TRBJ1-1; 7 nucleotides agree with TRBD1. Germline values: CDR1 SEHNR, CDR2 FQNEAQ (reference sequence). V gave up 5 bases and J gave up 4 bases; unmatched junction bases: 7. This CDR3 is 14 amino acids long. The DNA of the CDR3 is TGTGCCAGCAGCCTCTGGACAGGCCTCACTGAAGCTTTCTTT. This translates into CASSLWTGLTEAFF.

CDR3 sequence reads: CASSIFHSGSPRYTQYF. CDR3 nucleotides: TGTGCCAGTAGTATATTCCATAGCGGCTCCCCGAGGTATACGCAGTATTTT. This chain links TRBV19 with TRBJ2-3; weak D call: TRBD2 (6 bases). The CDR3 consists of 17 residues. Germline V lookup: CDR1 LNHDA, CDR2 SQIVND (reference sequence). Trimming stripped 2 bases from V and 7 bases from J, with 22 bases between.

Written as DNA, the CDR3 is TGTGCCAGTACGGGACAGGGCAATCAGCCCCAGCATTTT. It codes for CASTGQGNQPQHF. The J gene is TRBJ1-5, the V gene TRBV19; 8 bases line up with TRBD1. The CDR3 consists of 13 residues. CDR1 LNHDA and CDR2 SQIVND come from the germline V gene (reference sequence). V dropped 7 bases and J dropped 2; count of bases not matched to a gene: 1.

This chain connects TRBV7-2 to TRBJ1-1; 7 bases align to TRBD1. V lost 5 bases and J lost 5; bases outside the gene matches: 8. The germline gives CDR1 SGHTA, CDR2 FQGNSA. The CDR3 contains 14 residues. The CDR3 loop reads CASSRSGRGTEAFF. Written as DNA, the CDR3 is TGTGCCAGCAGCCGATCCGGCAGGGGGACTGAAGCTTTCTTT.

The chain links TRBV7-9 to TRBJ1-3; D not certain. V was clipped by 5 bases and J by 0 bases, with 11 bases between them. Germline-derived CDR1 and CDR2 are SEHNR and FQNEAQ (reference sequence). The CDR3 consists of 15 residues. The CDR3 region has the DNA TGTGCCAGCAGCATAACAGCGACCTCTGGAAACACCATATATTTT. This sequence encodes CASSITATSGNTIYF.

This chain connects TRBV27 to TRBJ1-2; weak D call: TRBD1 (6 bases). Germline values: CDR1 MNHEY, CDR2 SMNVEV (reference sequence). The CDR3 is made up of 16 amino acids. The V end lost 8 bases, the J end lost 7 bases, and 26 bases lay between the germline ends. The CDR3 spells CASGKSGAVGLVGYTF. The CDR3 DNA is TGTGCCAGCGGGAAGTCAGGGGCAGTGGGGCTGGTTGGCTACACCTTC.

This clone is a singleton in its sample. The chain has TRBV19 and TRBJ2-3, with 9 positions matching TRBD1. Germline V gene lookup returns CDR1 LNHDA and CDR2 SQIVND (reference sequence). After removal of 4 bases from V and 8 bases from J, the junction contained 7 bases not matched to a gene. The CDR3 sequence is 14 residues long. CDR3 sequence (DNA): TGTGCCAGTAGTAACGGACAGGGGACCGCTACGCAGTATTTT. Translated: CASSNGQGTATQYF.

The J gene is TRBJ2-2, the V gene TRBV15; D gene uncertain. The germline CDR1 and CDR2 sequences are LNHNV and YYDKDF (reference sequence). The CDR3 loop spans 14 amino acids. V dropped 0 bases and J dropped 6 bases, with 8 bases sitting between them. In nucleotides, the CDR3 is TGTGCCACCAGCAGAGAAACGGGTGCCGGGGAGCTGTTTTTT. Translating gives CATSRETGAGELFF.

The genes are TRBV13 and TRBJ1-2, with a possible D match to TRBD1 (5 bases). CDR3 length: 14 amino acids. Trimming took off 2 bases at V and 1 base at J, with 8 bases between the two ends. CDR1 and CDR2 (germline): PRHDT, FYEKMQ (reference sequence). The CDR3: CASSLWRGNYGYTF. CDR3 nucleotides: TGTGCCAGCAGCTTATGGAGGGGTAACTATGGCTACACCTTC.

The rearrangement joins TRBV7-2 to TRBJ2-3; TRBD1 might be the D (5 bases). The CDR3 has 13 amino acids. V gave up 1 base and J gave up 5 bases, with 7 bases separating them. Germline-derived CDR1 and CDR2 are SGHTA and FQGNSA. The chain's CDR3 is CASSLVGLDTQYF. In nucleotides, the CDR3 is TGTGCCAGCAGCTTAGTGGGGCTAGATACGCAGTATTTT.

CDR3 in amino acids: CASSLGLPGEQYF. The CDR3 DNA follows: TGCGCCAGCAGCTTGGGCCTACCGGGCGAGCAGTACTTC. The rearrangement links TRBV5-1 to TRBJ2-7; no clear D. The CDR3 loop spans 13 amino acids. Per germline, CDR1 SGHRS and CDR2 YFSETQ. Trimming took off 0 bases at V and 6 bases at J, with 10 bases between the two ends.

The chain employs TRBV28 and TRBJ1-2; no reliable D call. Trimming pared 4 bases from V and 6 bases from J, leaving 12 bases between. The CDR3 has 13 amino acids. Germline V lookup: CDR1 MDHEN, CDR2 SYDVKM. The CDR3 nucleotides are TGTGCCAGCAGTTCCCTAACTCTCAATGGCTACACCTTC. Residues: CASSSLTLNGYTF.

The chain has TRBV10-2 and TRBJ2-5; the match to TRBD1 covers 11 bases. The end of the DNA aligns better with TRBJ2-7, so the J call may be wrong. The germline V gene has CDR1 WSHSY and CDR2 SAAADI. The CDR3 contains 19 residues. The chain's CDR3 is CASSESVPTPGQGAYEQYF. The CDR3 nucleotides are TGCGCCAGCAGTGAGTCGGTTCCGACGCCGGGACAGGGGGCCTACGAGCAGTACTTC.

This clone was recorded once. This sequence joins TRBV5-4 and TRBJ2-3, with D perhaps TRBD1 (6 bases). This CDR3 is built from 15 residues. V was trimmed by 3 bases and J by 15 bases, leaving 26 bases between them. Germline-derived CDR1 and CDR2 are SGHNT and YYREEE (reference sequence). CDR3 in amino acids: CASSSKDSVIPPGYF. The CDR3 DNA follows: TGTGCCAGCAGCTCCAAGGACAGTGTGATACCCCCGGGCTATTTT.